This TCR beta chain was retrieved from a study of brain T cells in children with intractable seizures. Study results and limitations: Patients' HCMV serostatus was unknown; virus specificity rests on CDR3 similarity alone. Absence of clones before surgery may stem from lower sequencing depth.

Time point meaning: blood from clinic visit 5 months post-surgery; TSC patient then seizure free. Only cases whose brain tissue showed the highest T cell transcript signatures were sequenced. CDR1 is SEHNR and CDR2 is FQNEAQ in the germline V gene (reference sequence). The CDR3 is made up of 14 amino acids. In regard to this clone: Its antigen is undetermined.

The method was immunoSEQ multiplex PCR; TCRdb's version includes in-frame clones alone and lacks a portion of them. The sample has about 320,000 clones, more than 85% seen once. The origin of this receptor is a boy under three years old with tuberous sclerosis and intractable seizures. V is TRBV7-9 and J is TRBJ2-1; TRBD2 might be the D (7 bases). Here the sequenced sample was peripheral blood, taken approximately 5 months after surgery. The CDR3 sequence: CAGGRWREISEQFF. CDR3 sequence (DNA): TGTGCTGGGGGGCGTTGGCGGGAGATATCTGAGCAGTTCTTC.